Presented here are 22 T cell receptor beta chains from one specimen sequenced in a study of high-grade serous ovarian cancer treatment subgroups. Method: immunoSEQ multiplex PCR; TCRdb's copy keeps in-frame clones and lacks some. The sample holds 25,000 to 30,000 clones, around four fifths seen once. Tumor tissue was taken before any definitive surgery or chemotherapy was given. Sequencing was carried out using tumor tissue. Source of these receptors: a human donor with high-grade serous ovarian cancer.

The rearrangement links TRBV19 to TRBJ2-7; D is perhaps TRBD1 or TRBD2 (5 bases each). CDR1 and CDR2 from the germline V gene are LNHDA and SQIVND (reference sequence). The CDR3 totals 14 residues. V was clipped by 6 bases and J by 4 bases, with 16 bases between them. The CDR3 protein is CASRSRDVGYEQYF. DNA of the CDR3: TGTGCCAGTAGAAGCCGGGACGTCGGATACGAGCAGTACTTC.

V and J are TRBV18 and TRBJ1-3; no firm D call. This CDR3 has 14 residues. Germline loops: CDR1 KGHSH, CDR2 LQKENI. V lost 5 bases and J lost 0, with 8 bases in between. CDR3 region: CASSMAASGNTIYF. CDR3 nucleotide sequence: TGTGCCAGCTCAATGGCTGCCTCTGGAAACACCATATATTTT.

This clone was detected only a few times. CDR3: CASSREGPRQPQHF. CDR3 nucleotides: TGTGCCAGCAGTCGAGAGGGTCCTCGACAGCCCCAGCATTTT. The rearrangement links TRBV6-1 to TRBJ1-5; D remains unclear. Looked up from germline, CDR1 is MNHNS and CDR2 is SASEGT. There are 14 residues in the CDR3. V was shortened by 5 bases and J by 7 bases, with 15 bases between the two germline ends.

V and J are TRBV7-9 and TRBJ2-3; D remains ambiguous. The CDR3 loop spans 12 amino acids. CDR1 is SEHNR, CDR2 FQNEAQ, per germline (reference sequence). The V end was cut by 7 bases, the J end by 0 bases, with 5 bases between. The CDR3 DNA follows: TGTGCCAGCAAATCTAGCACAGATACGCAGTATTTT. It is translated as CASKSSTDTQYF.

The chain uses TRBV11-2 and TRBJ2-6; D remains ambiguous. Trimming removed 5 bases at V and 4 bases at J, with 12 bases between. This CDR3 contains 15 residues. Germline V CDR1 and CDR2: SGHAT, FQNNGV. The CDR3 DNA follows: TGTGCCAGCAGCCCTAGACGGTCCGGGGCCAACGTCCTGACTTTC. Translating gives CASSPRRSGANVLTF.

The V and J genes are TRBV7-8 and TRBJ2-3; TRBD1 matches 10 bases. V dropped 2 bases and J dropped 3; count of bases not matched to a gene: 5. The CDR3 runs to 16 residues. Germline loops: CDR1 SGHVS, CDR2 FQNEAQ. This chain's CDR3 is CASSLRRDRGTDTQYF. The CDR3 bases are TGTGCCAGCAGCTTACGTCGGGACAGGGGTACAGATACGCAGTATTTT.

This sequence joins TRBV28 and TRBJ2-5, with TRBD2 as a possible D gene (5 bases). The CDR3 is made up of 13 amino acids. V was cut by 5 bases and J by 7 bases, with 14 bases left in between. CDR1 MDHEN and CDR2 SYDVKM come from the germline V gene. CDR3 loop: CASSRGTPGTQYF. In DNA, the CDR3 is TGTGCCAGCAGTCGGGGAACCCCAGGGACCCAGTACTTC.

The J gene is TRBJ2-1, the V gene TRBV11-2; 8 bases map to TRBD2. Germline V gives CDR1 SGHAT, CDR2 FQNNGV. The V gene end was trimmed by 3 bases and the J gene end by 6 bases; junction bases not matched to a gene: 4. The CDR3 consists of 14 residues. In DNA form, the CDR3 reads TGTGCCAGCAGCTTCGGGGGGGATCGCAATGAGCAGTTCTTC. Amino acids: CASSFGGDRNEQFF. Together with reference TRBV11-2 and TRBJ2-1, the CDR3 gives the full variable domain: EAGVAQSPRYKIIEKRQSVAFWCNPISGHATLYWYQQILGQGPKLLIQFQNNGVVDDSQLPKDRFSAERLKGVDSTLKIQPAKLEDSAVYLCASSFGGDRNEQFFGPGTRLTVL.

This clone has only a few counts. This chain links TRBV30 with TRBJ1-5; tentatively, D is TRBD1 (6 bases). The CDR3 has 13 amino acids. The germline V gene encodes CDR1 GTSNPN and CDR2 SVGIG (reference sequence). V lost 7 bases and J 6 bases, leaving 16 bases between the germline ends. DNA for the CDR3: TGTGCCTTTCGGGCCGGGGGCGGTCAGCCCCAGCATTTT. Protein: CAFRAGGGQPQHF.

The chain employs TRBV2 and TRBJ1-6; D is undetermined. V was pared by 5 bases and J by 7 bases, with 6 bases between. The CDR3 runs 12 residues. Germline CDR1 and CDR2: SNHLY and FYNNEI. CDR3 in amino acids: CASSPSNSPLHF. The CDR3 nucleotides read TGTGCCAGCAGTCCTTCAAATTCACCCCTCCACTTT. Full variable domain (rest looked up from reference TRBV2 and TRBJ1-6): EPEVTQTPSHQVTQMGQEVILRCVPISNHLYFYWYRQILGQKVEFLVSFYNNEISEKSEIFDDQFSVERPDGSNFTLKIRSTKLEDSAMYFCASSPSNSPLHFGNGTRLTVT.

The chain employs TRBV4-1 and TRBJ1-1, with 7 positions matching TRBD1. This CDR3 contains 14 residues. After removal of 1 base from V and 3 bases from J, the junction contained 2 bases not matched to a gene. The germline gives CDR1 MGHRA, CDR2 YSYEKL. The CDR3 nucleotides are TGCGCCAGCAGCCAAGGGGACAGAGACACTGAAGCTTTCTTT. The encoded protein is CASSQGDRDTEAFF.

The gene calls are TRBV18 and TRBJ2-7; D gene ambiguous. Germline V lookup: CDR1 KGHSH, CDR2 LQKENI. The ends were cut back, 2 bases at V and 5 bases at J, with 13 bases in the middle. This CDR3 is built from 14 residues. This chain's CDR3 is CASSPGYVVHEQYF. DNA of the CDR3: TGTGCCAGCTCACCAGGTTATGTCGTCCACGAGCAGTACTTC. Full variable domain (remainder filled in from reference TRBV18 and TRBJ2-7): NAGVMQNPRHLVRRRGQEARLRCSPMKGHSHVYWYRQLPEEGLKFMVYLQKENIIDESGMPKERFSAEFPKEGPSILRIQQVVRGDSAAYFCASSPGYVVHEQYFGPGTRLTVT.

The chain uses TRBV2 and TRBJ2-6, with D tentatively TRBD1 (6 bases). Trimming took off 5 bases at V and 0 bases at J, with 11 bases between the two ends. This CDR3 has 16 amino acids. Germline-derived CDR1 and CDR2 are SNHLY and FYNNEI. The CDR3 protein is CASSLDRFSGANVLTF. The CDR3 DNA sequence: TGTGCCAGCAGTCTGGACAGATTCTCTGGGGCCAACGTCCTGACTTTC. Together with reference TRBV2 and TRBJ2-6, the CDR3 gives the full variable domain: EPEVTQTPSHQVTQMGQEVILRCVPISNHLYFYWYRQILGQKVEFLVSFYNNEISEKSEIFDDQFSVERPDGSNFTLKIRSTKLEDSAMYFCASSLDRFSGANVLTFGAGSRLTVL.

About this clone: The conserved closing phenylalanine or tryptophan is absent in this CDR3, likely reflecting a read error. The CDR3 sequence is CASSSGDGVSYEQYL. The CDR3 DNA follows: TGTGCCAGCAGTTCGGGGGACGGGGTCTCCTACGAGCAGTACCTC. The chain joins TRBV6-5 to TRBJ2-7, with a weak D call TRBD2 (6 bases). The V gene lost 4 bases and the J gene lost 0 bases, with 13 bases spanning the gap. The CDR3 is 15 residues long. Germline-derived CDR1 and CDR2 are MNHEY and SVGAGI.

CDR3 sequence: CSARDSYEQYF. DNA of the CDR3: TGCAGTGCTAGAGACAGTTACGAGCAGTACTTC. V and J are TRBV20-1 and TRBJ2-5; D unclear. The J call is uncertain, as TRBJ2-7 better fits the DNA end. The V gene's germline CDR1 is DFQATT and CDR2 SNEGSKA (reference sequence). There are 11 residues in the CDR3.

The CDR3 DNA follows: TGTGCCAGCAGTGAAGCGCTTGGGGGTTGGCCTGAAGCTTTCTTT. It encodes CASSEALGGWPEAFF. The J gene is TRBJ1-1, the V gene TRBV6-1; D might be TRBD1 (5 bases). Germline lookup yields CDR1 MNHNS and CDR2 SASEGT. The CDR3 covers 15 residues. The V and J ends lost 0 bases and 6 bases respectively, with 14 bases between them.

The V gene is TRBV9, the J gene TRBJ2-7; either TRBD1 or TRBD2 may fit D (5 bases each). Between the trimmed V and J ends, which lost 3 bases and 3 bases, there was a span of 10 bases. The germline V gene has CDR1 SGDLS and CDR2 YYNGEE. The CDR3 consists of 13 residues. In DNA, the CDR3 is TGTGCCAGCAGCGACCGGGACCACTACGAGCAGTACTTC. This gives the protein CASSDRDHYEQYF.

The chain uses TRBV5-4 and TRBJ1-1; 8 nucleotides align to TRBD1. The CDR3 runs to 14 residues. Germline V gene sequence: CDR1 SGHNT, CDR2 YYREEE (reference sequence). The V segment lost 6 bases and the J segment 1 base; nucleotides outside the gene matches: 5. The CDR3: CASIDRGTNTEAFF. CDR3 nucleotides: TGTGCCAGCATCGACAGGGGAACGAACACTGAAGCTTTCTTT.

The chain carries TRBV5-4 and TRBJ2-5, with D maybe TRBD1 (6 bases). The CDR3 consists of 15 residues. V lost 3 bases, J lost 1 base, and 13 bases lay in between. Germline V gives CDR1 SGHNT, CDR2 YYREEE (reference sequence). This CDR3 is CASSSPARGQETQYF. The DNA for the CDR3 is TGTGCCAGCAGCTCCCCAGCCAGGGGCCAAGAGACCCAGTACTTC.

The V gene is TRBV2, the J gene TRBJ2-3, with TRBD2 identical over 8 bases. Losses at the gene ends were 6 bases for V and 2 bases for J; bases not matched to a gene: 7. In germline, CDR1 is SNHLY, CDR2 FYNNEI. This CDR3 has 15 residues. The DNA of the CDR3 is TGTGCCAGCAGACCTACTAGCGGAAACACAGATACGCAGTATTTT. Its translation: CASRPTSGNTDTQYF. The variable domain in full, with the rest retrieved from reference TRBV2 and TRBJ2-3, is EPEVTQTPSHQVTQMGQEVILRCVPISNHLYFYWYRQILGQKVEFLVSFYNNEISEKSEIFDDQFSVERPDGSNFTLKIRSTKLEDSAMYFCASRPTSGNTDTQYFGPGTRLTVL.

The chain recombines TRBV6-1 with TRBJ2-4; tentatively, D is TRBD2 (6 bases). V was clipped by 2 bases and J by 4 bases, with 15 bases between them. CDR1 and CDR2 from the germline V gene are MNHNS and SASEGT. The CDR3 spans 16 residues. The CDR3 nucleotides are TGTGCCAGCAGTGAACCCCCCTTTGGAGGGAAAAACATTCAGTACTTC. Amino acids: CASSEPPFGGKNIQYF.

This chain connects TRBV4-1 to TRBJ2-2; 7 bases are shared with TRBD2. With 4 bases clipped from V and 2 bases from J, the junction kept 7 bases outside the gene matches. The CDR3 length is 16 residues. Per germline, CDR1 MGHRA and CDR2 YSYEKL. The CDR3 loop reads CASSRRAGANTGELFF. The CDR3 DNA sequence: TGCGCCAGCAGCCGCCGGGCGGGAGCTAACACCGGGGAGCTGTTTTTT.